Listed below are T cell receptor beta chains from one sample, sequenced in a study of cytomegalovirus exposure and HLA in healthy donors. Sequencing used immunoSEQ multiplex PCR; TCRdb keeps in-frame clones, though not all of them. Of about 73,000 clones in the sample, approximately 90% were seen once. The sequenced material came from PBMCs. The source is a young woman in good health and CMV-seropositive. Each CDR3 is given with its conserved first and last residue. The order of the fields is D gene, clone size, J gene, V gene, CDR3 length, CDR3 DNA, CDR3 protein. D genes are given only for firm matches. The size of a clone is reported for some rows only, either as once, few or many, or as a class for expanded clones.

d_gene: -
abundance: few
j_gene: TRBJ1-3
v_gene: TRBV7-8
len: 18
CDR3nt: TGTGCCAGCAGCTTAAGCCCGCCAGGGTCTTCATCTGGAAACACCATATATTTT
CDR3aa: CASSLSPPGSSSGNTIYF

d_gene: TRBD1
abundance: -
j_gene: TRBJ2-7
v_gene: TRBV27
len: 14
CDR3nt: TGTGCCAGCAGAACAGGGGCTTGGTCCTACGAGCAGTACTTC
CDR3aa: CASRTGAWSYEQYF

d_gene: -
abundance: once
j_gene: TRBJ2-7
v_gene: TRBV30
len: 14
CDR3nt: TGTGCCTGGACCCAAGGGCAGGGGTGGTACGAGCAGTACTTC
CDR3aa: CAWTQGQGWYEQYF

d_gene: TRBD1
abundance: -
j_gene: TRBJ2-7
v_gene: TRBV9
len: 12
CDR3nt: TGTGCCAGCAGCTACAGGGGCGGCGAGCAGTACTTC
CDR3aa: CASSYRGGEQYF

d_gene: TRBD2
abundance: -
j_gene: TRBJ2-3
v_gene: TRBV7-8
len: 14
CDR3nt: TGTGCCAGTAATCGGGGGGGGCGAACAGATACGCAGTATTTT
CDR3aa: CASNRGGRTDTQYF

d_gene: -
abundance: -
j_gene: TRBJ2-3
v_gene: TRBV5-6
len: 15
CDR3nt: TGTGCCAGCAGCTTGACAGGACGGCGGGGAGATACGCAGTATTTT
CDR3aa: CASSLTGRRGDTQYF

d_gene: -
abundance: -
j_gene: TRBJ1-2
v_gene: TRBV28
len: 13
CDR3nt: TGTGCCAGTACCTCTTGGCAGGGGTCTGGCTACACCTTC
CDR3aa: CASTSWQGSGYTF

d_gene: -
abundance: once
j_gene: TRBJ2-1
v_gene: TRBV7-2
len: 13
CDR3nt: TGTGCCAGCAGCACAGGCCCTTACAATGAGCAGTTCTTC
CDR3aa: CASSTGPYNEQFF

d_gene: -
abundance: -
j_gene: TRBJ2-5
v_gene: TRBV19
len: 13
CDR3nt: TGTGCCAGTAGTATCCTTCACCAAGAGACCCAGTACTTC
CDR3aa: CASSILHQETQYF

d_gene: -
abundance: once
j_gene: TRBJ2-4
v_gene: TRBV4-2
len: 16
CDR3nt: TGTGCCAGCAGCCACGATGCCCGGCAGGGGAAAAACATTCAGTACTTC
CDR3aa: CASSHDARQGKNIQYF

d_gene: TRBD2
abundance: -
j_gene: TRBJ2-5
v_gene: TRBV5-6
len: 16
CDR3nt: TGTGCCAGCAGCTTGTTTCCTAGCGGGTTCCAAGAGACCCAGTACTTC
CDR3aa: CASSLFPSGFQETQYF

d_gene: TRBD1
abundance: -
j_gene: TRBJ2-7
v_gene: TRBV29-1
len: 14
CDR3nt: TGCAGCGCCACGACAGGGGGCGGGGGTGTCGAGCAGTACTTC
CDR3aa: CSATTGGGGVEQYF

d_gene: TRBD2
abundance: -
j_gene: TRBJ2-3
v_gene: TRBV18
len: 17
CDR3nt: TGTGCCAGCTCACCCAAAAACGGGGGGGCTAGTACAGATACGCAGTATTTT
CDR3aa: CASSPKNGGASTDTQYF

d_gene: -
abundance: -
j_gene: TRBJ1-5
v_gene: TRBV6-5
len: 14
CDR3nt: TGTGCCAGCAGTTACTCCGGGGAAGTTCAGCCCCAGCATTTT
CDR3aa: CASSYSGEVQPQHF

d_gene: TRBD1
abundance: -
j_gene: TRBJ2-2
v_gene: TRBV19
len: 15
CDR3nt: TGTGCCAGTCTGCCGGGACAGGGCGTCCCCGGGGAGCTGTTTTTT
CDR3aa: CASLPGQGVPGELFF

d_gene: TRBD1
abundance: -
j_gene: TRBJ1-1
v_gene: TRBV6-5
len: 13
CDR3nt: TGTGCCAGCAGTTATGGGACAGGGTCTGAAGCTTTCTTT
CDR3aa: CASSYGTGSEAFF

d_gene: TRBD2
abundance: -
j_gene: TRBJ2-1
v_gene: TRBV4-1
len: 15
CDR3nt: TGCGCCAGCAGCCAAGGGCGGGGGGGGTACAATGAGCAGTTCTTC
CDR3aa: CASSQGRGGYNEQFF

d_gene: TRBD2
abundance: -
j_gene: TRBJ2-1
v_gene: TRBV7-2
len: 16
CDR3nt: TGTGCCAGCAGCGGTACCGGGGGGGCCGTTGGGAATGAGCAGTTCTTC
CDR3aa: CASSGTGGAVGNEQFF

d_gene: -
abundance: -
j_gene: TRBJ1-3
v_gene: TRBV4-3
len: 16
CDR3nt: TGCGCCAGCAGCCAAGCCACCCACTCTACTGGAAACACCATATATTTT
CDR3aa: CASSQATHSTGNTIYF

d_gene: -
abundance: -
j_gene: TRBJ2-5
v_gene: TRBV30
len: 15
CDR3nt: TGTGCCGCATTACCCTTTGGCGGGGATAGAGAGACCCAGTACTTC
CDR3aa: CAALPFGGDRETQYF

d_gene: TRBD1
abundance: -
j_gene: TRBJ1-2
v_gene: TRBV4-1
len: 13
CDR3nt: TGCGCCAGCAGCGCACAGGGGGCTAGTGGCTACACCTTC
CDR3aa: CASSAQGASGYTF

d_gene: -
abundance: few
j_gene: TRBJ2-7
v_gene: TRBV2
len: 12
CDR3nt: TGTGCCAGCAGTCAAAACGGGGACGAGCAGTACTTC
CDR3aa: CASSQNGDEQYF

d_gene: -
abundance: -
j_gene: TRBJ2-6
v_gene: TRBV4-3
len: 16
CDR3nt: TGCGCCAGCAGCCAAGATTTCGGCTCTGGGGCCAACGTCCTGACTTTC
CDR3aa: CASSQDFGSGANVLTF

d_gene: TRBD1
abundance: -
j_gene: TRBJ1-1
v_gene: TRBV5-4
len: 14
CDR3nt: TGTGCCAGCAGCTTGGTGCAGGGGGCCAGTGAAGCTTTCTTT
CDR3aa: CASSLVQGASEAFF

d_gene: TRBD1
abundance: -
j_gene: TRBJ1-6
v_gene: TRBV13
len: 15
CDR3nt: TGTGCCAGCAGCTTGACAGGGTCTGGGTATTCACCCCTCCACTTT
CDR3aa: CASSLTGSGYSPLHF

d_gene: -
abundance: -
j_gene: TRBJ1-5
v_gene: TRBV7-9
len: 13
CDR3nt: TGTGCCAGCAGCTTAGGGCGCAATCAGCCCCAGCATTTT
CDR3aa: CASSLGRNQPQHF

d_gene: -
abundance: -
j_gene: TRBJ2-3
v_gene: TRBV9
len: 16
CDR3nt: TGTGCCAGCAGCGTAGAAACGGGGGTTAACACAGATACGCAGTATTTT
CDR3aa: CASSVETGVNTDTQYF

d_gene: -
abundance: -
j_gene: TRBJ1-1
v_gene: TRBV6-1
len: 14
CDR3nt: TGTGCCAGCACCCTGACAGGATTGAACACTGAAGCTTTCTTT
CDR3aa: CASTLTGLNTEAFF

d_gene: -
abundance: once
j_gene: TRBJ2-1
v_gene: TRBV7-8
len: 20
CDR3nt: TGTGCCAGCAGCTTAGTTTCCTTGGCGGGGGCCTCCAGCTCCTACAATGAGCAGTTCTTC
CDR3aa: CASSLVSLAGASSSYNEQFF

d_gene: -
abundance: few
j_gene: TRBJ2-2
v_gene: TRBV4-1
len: 16
CDR3nt: TGCGCCAGCAGCCAAGCTCGACAGACTAACACCGGGGAGCTGTTTTTT
CDR3aa: CASSQARQTNTGELFF

d_gene: TRBD1
abundance: -
j_gene: TRBJ2-2
v_gene: TRBV28
len: 15
CDR3nt: TGTGCCAGCAGACGGGACAGACCGAACACCGGGGAGCTGTTTTTT
CDR3aa: CASRRDRPNTGELFF

d_gene: -
abundance: few
j_gene: TRBJ1-5
v_gene: TRBV21-1
len: 17
CDR3nt: TGTGCCAGCTCACAACGGGAGGGGGCGCGTAGCAATCAGCCCCAGCATTTT
CDR3aa: CASSQREGARSNQPQHF

d_gene: -
abundance: -
j_gene: TRBJ1-3
v_gene: TRBV19
len: 16
CDR3nt: TGTGCCAGTAGTATCTCACGGACTGACTCTGGAAACACCATATATTTT
CDR3aa: CASSISRTDSGNTIYF

d_gene: -
abundance: -
j_gene: TRBJ2-7
v_gene: TRBV21-1
len: 18
CDR3nt: TGTGCCAGCAGCTCCTCAGGGAGGCGGGAGGGCCCCAGGGACGAGCAGTACTTC
CDR3aa: CASSSSGRREGPRDEQYF

d_gene: -
abundance: -
j_gene: TRBJ2-5
v_gene: TRBV30
len: 18
CDR3nt: TGTGCCTGGACCCCACCGCCGAGAGGGAGTGGGTCCCGGGAGACCCAGTACTTC
CDR3aa: CAWTPPPRGSGSRETQYF

d_gene: -
abundance: -
j_gene: TRBJ1-1
v_gene: TRBV4-1
len: 14
CDR3nt: TGCGCCAGCAGCGCAGAACGGGTGAACACTGAAGCTTTCTTT
CDR3aa: CASSAERVNTEAFF

d_gene: -
abundance: -
j_gene: TRBJ2-2
v_gene: TRBV21-1
len: 17
CDR3nt: TGTGCCAGCAGCAAAGTTGCCCCCGGGGGGTGGAGCGGGGAGCTGTTTTTT
CDR3aa: CASSKVAPGGWSGELFF

d_gene: TRBD1
abundance: -
j_gene: TRBJ2-7
v_gene: TRBV30
len: 13
CDR3nt: TGTGCCTATGTTCGAGGGCAGGGGGACGAGCAGTACTTC
CDR3aa: CAYVRGQGDEQYF

d_gene: TRBD1
abundance: few
j_gene: TRBJ2-7
v_gene: TRBV7-9
len: 14
CDR3nt: TGTGCCAGCAGCCCTCCGGGACAGCCCTACGAGCAGTACTTC
CDR3aa: CASSPPGQPYEQYF